Following are 4 T cell receptor beta chains from one sample sequenced in a study of blood T cell repertoires in COVID-19. Sequencing was performed with immunoSEQ multiplex PCR; in TCRdb, only in-frame clones are kept and a portion is missing. In the table there are 40,000 to 60,000 clones, about 85% of which are singletons. Sequencing was done on a sample of peripheral blood. These receptors originate from a woman in her sixties or seventies with acute or convalescent COVID-19.

This clone appeared a few times. V and J are TRBV19 and TRBJ1-5; D unresolved. CDR1 and CDR2 (germline): LNHDA, SQIVND (reference sequence). There are 13 residues in the CDR3. The germline V and J ends were trimmed by 3 bases and 5 bases, with 8 bases remaining between them. CDR3 residues: CASSIARDQPQHF. The CDR3 bases are TGTGCCAGTAGTATTGCCCGGGATCAGCCCCAGCATTTT.

The chain combines TRBV4-2 with TRBJ2-2, with D maybe TRBD2 (6 bases). The CDR3 is 15 amino acids. Germline V CDR1 and CDR2: LGHNA, YNFKEQ. The V end lost 3 bases, the J end lost 1 base, and 9 bases lay between the germline ends. The CDR3 loop reads CASSQVAENTGELFF. Written as DNA, the CDR3 is TGTGCCAGCAGCCAGGTAGCGGAGAACACCGGGGAGCTGTTTTTT.

J is TRBJ1-6 and V is TRBV11-2; TRBD1 aligns across 7 bases. The CDR3 covers 15 residues. Germline-derived CDR1 and CDR2 are SGHAT and FQNNGV. The V segment lost 3 bases and the J segment 7 bases; nucleotides outside the gene matches: 6. The CDR3 is CASSFIGTENSPLHF. CDR3 bases: TGTGCCAGCAGCTTTATTGGGACAGAGAATTCACCCCTCCACTTT.

V is TRBV14 and J is TRBJ1-2; no reliable D call. The V end was cut by 3 bases, the J end by 8 bases, with 16 bases between. Germline CDR1 and CDR2: SGHDN and FVKESK. The CDR3 covers 14 residues. The CDR3 DNA is TGTGCCAGCAGCCAGGTCGTGGCCGTGTCAGGCTACACCTTC. Translating it yields CASSQVVAVSGYTF. Together with reference TRBV14 and TRBJ1-2, the CDR3 gives the full variable domain: EAGVTQFPSHSVIEKGQTVTLRCDPISGHDNLYWYRRVMGKEIKFLLHFVKESKQDESGMPNNRFLAERTGGTYSTLKVQPAELEDSGVYFCASSQVVAVSGYTFGSGTRLTVV.